Following are 19 T cell receptor beta chains from one sample sequenced in a study of T cells in Graves' hyperthyroidism and ophthalmopathy. Amplification of TCR beta CDR3 regions used RNA as the template. An initial round of RT-PCR targeting the TCR CDR3 relied on the HTBI primer set. TCRdb itself ran the multiplex PCR reads through MiXCR, one entry per CDR3 protein. Of about 350,000 distinct CDR3 sequences listed, approximately 15% are singletons. Sample: blood. These TCRs come from a young woman with Graves' hyperthyroidism.

This chain links TRBV18 with TRBJ2-4; D not resolved. V shed 0 bases and J shed 6 bases, with 6 bases lying between them. The CDR3 consists of 13 residues. Germline CDR1 is KGHSH and CDR2 is LQKENI. CDR3 sequence (DNA): TGTGCCAGCTCACCACCGTCCACAAACATTCAGTACTTC. Translation: CASSPPSTNIQYF.

This clonotype came up many times. The chain recombines TRBV9 with TRBJ2-7; D is unclear. Germline V gene sequence: CDR1 SGDLS, CDR2 YYNGEE. The CDR3 totals 14 residues. Trimming removed 4 bases from V and 3 bases from J, with 14 bases in between. The CDR3 DNA reads as TGTGCCAGCAGCCCCGACGGGTTATTCTACGAGCAGTACTTC. Translated: CASSPDGLFYEQYF.

The chain employs TRBV20-1 and TRBJ1-6; D uncertain. There are 13 residues in the CDR3. Between the trimmed V and J ends, which lost 4 bases and 7 bases, there was a span of 11 bases. CDR1 and CDR2 from the germline V gene are DFQATT and SNEGSKA (reference sequence). In nucleotides, the CDR3 is TGCAGTGCTATTGGCGGAGACAATTCACCCCTCCACTTT. Amino acid sequence: CSAIGGDNSPLHF.

The table lists this clonotype with many counts. V usage is TRBV12-3 or TRBV12-4 and J usage is TRBJ2-6, with D possibly matching TRBD2 (5 bases). This CDR3 comprises 15 residues. V lost 7 bases and J lost 0, with 10 bases in between. CDR3 DNA sequence: TGTGCCAGCAACCGGGGTTACTCTGGGGCCAACGTCCTGACTTTC. It translates to CASNRGYSGANVLTF.

At least ten counts were recorded for this clonotype. The chain combines TRBV7-2 with TRBJ2-7, with D perhaps TRBD1 (6 bases). In germline, CDR1 is SGHTA, CDR2 FQGNSA. Trimming removed 3 bases from V and 6 bases from J, with 15 bases in between. The CDR3 totals 14 residues. DNA of the CDR3: TGTGCCAGCAGCTTCTCCGGGACAAAGACCGAGCAGTACTTC. Its protein product is CASSFSGTKTEQYF.

This clonotype was seen many times. The chain combines TRBV19 with TRBJ2-1; TRBD2 aligns across 8 bases. The germline gives CDR1 LNHDA, CDR2 SQIVND (reference sequence). CDR3 length: 16 amino acids. J gave up 9 bases and V 3 bases, and 13 bases lay outside the gene matches. In nucleotides, the CDR3 is TGTGCCAGTAGTATCGGGCTAGCGGGTCTTATAGGTGAGCAGTTCTTC. It codes for CASSIGLAGLIGEQFF.

In the case of this clonotype: With a much larger clone just one base away, this may be a read error. The V call is TRBV3-1, the J call TRBJ2-7; no clear D gene. The CDR3 consists of 14 residues. Trimming pared 2 bases from V and 9 bases from J, leaving 17 bases between. Germline V gene sequence: CDR1 LGHDT, CDR2 YNNKEL (reference sequence). The CDR3 bases are TGTGCCAGCAGCCAATATACGGCAGGTTGGCGGCAGTACTTC. Translating it yields CASSQYTAGWRQYF.

This clonotype was found a few times. The rearrangement links TRBV9 to TRBJ2-6; no firm D call. The CDR3 runs to 16 residues. From germline, CDR1 is SGDLS and CDR2 YYNGEE. Trimming took off 0 bases at V and 0 bases at J, with 7 bases between the two ends. CDR3 amino acids: CASSVGHNSGANVLTF. CDR3 DNA sequence: TGTGCCAGCAGCGTAGGCCACAACTCTGGGGCCAACGTCCTGACTTTC.

The CDR3 loop reads CSADLQGPYNEQFF. CDR3 bases: TGCAGTGCCGACCTACAGGGCCCCTACAATGAGCAGTTCTTC. The chain combines TRBV20-1 with TRBJ2-1, with D possibly TRBD1 on 6 matching bases. Trimming left V 6 bases short and J 2 bases short, with 14 bases between. Germline CDR1 DFQATT, CDR2 SNEGSKA (reference sequence). This CDR3 spans 14 amino acids.

This clonotype was observed at least ten times. The V and J genes are TRBV20-1 and TRBJ2-1; D gene ambiguous. Germline values: CDR1 DFQATT, CDR2 SNEGSKA (reference sequence). The CDR3 is made up of 14 amino acids. V shed 4 bases and J shed 1 base, with 11 bases lying between them. CDR3 in amino acids: CSANTGYSYNEQFF. As DNA, the CDR3 is TGCAGTGCTAACACCGGATATTCCTACAATGAGCAGTTCTTC.

Many counts were recorded for this clonotype. The CDR3 DNA follows: TGTGCCAGCAGTGACATGGGGGACTATGGCTACACCTTC. As protein: CASSDMGDYGYTF. The V and J genes are TRBV6-1 and TRBJ1-2, with D possibly matching TRBD1 (5 bases). This CDR3 has 13 residues. Trimming left V 3 bases short and J 3 bases short, with 8 bases between. Germline CDR1 is MNHNS and CDR2 is SASEGT.

This clonotype was counted many times. This chain links TRBV7-9 with TRBJ2-5; weak D call: TRBD1 (6 bases). V was pared by 6 bases and J by 2 bases, with 16 bases between. Germline CDR1 SEHNR, CDR2 FQNEAQ (reference sequence). The CDR3 contains 15 residues. The CDR3 coding sequence is TGTGCCAGCAGTGCCGACCAGGGGCGGCAAGAGACCCAGTACTTC. Its protein product is CASSADQGRQETQYF.

There are many counts of this clonotype. CDR3 sequence reads: CASSLVSVNSPLHF. CDR3 DNA: TGTGCCAGCAGTTTAGTCTCGGTCAATTCACCCCTCCACTTT. V is TRBV12-3 or TRBV12-4 and J is TRBJ1-6, with D hard to call. This CDR3 comprises 14 residues. With 1 base removed from V and 7 bases from J, the gap between germline ends came to 8 bases.

This clonotype has a handful of counts. A much larger clone is a single base away; this may be a read error. The chain has TRBV2 and TRBJ2-7; possible D gene TRBD1, 5 bases. This CDR3 has 13 residues. Per germline, CDR1 SNHLY and CDR2 FYNNEI. The CDR3: CASSAGISYERYF. CDR3 bases: TGTGCCAGCAGTGCAGGGATCTCCTACGAGCGGTACTTC.

This clonotype has a count of ten or more. The rearrangement uses TRBV6-2 or TRBV6-3 and TRBJ2-7; tentatively, D is TRBD2 (6 bases). CDR3 length: 13 residues. The germline CDR1 and CDR2 sequences are MNHEY and SVGEGT. Trimming stripped 6 bases from V and 3 bases from J, with 12 bases between. CDR3 nucleotide sequence: TGTGCCAGCAGACGGCGGGACCTCTACGAGCAGTACTTC. It is translated as CASRRRDLYEQYF.

The CDR3 DNA follows: TGTGCCACCAGTGATTTTGGAATGATGAGGCTGTTTTTT. Translated, it gives CATSDFGMMRLFF. V and J are TRBV24-1 and TRBJ2-2; no firm D call. V dropped 1 base and J dropped 13 bases, with 12 bases sitting between them. Germline loops: CDR1 KGHDR, CDR2 SFDVKD. This CDR3 has 13 residues.

Many counts were recorded for this clonotype. V and J are TRBV11-2 and TRBJ1-2, with D unclear. Germline V CDR1 and CDR2: SGHAT, FQNNGV. There are 11 residues in the CDR3. V lost 6 bases, J lost 4 bases, and 6 bases lay in between. Here the CDR3 DNA reads TGTGCCAGCAGGGTTGGCTATGGCTACACCTTC. Residues: CASRVGYGYTF.

In this sample, this clonotype turned up many times. The chain carries TRBV2 and TRBJ2-1, with 11 bases matching TRBD2. V lost 6 bases, J lost 4 bases, and 2 bases stayed unmatched. CDR1 is SNHLY and CDR2 is FYNNEI in the germline V gene. CDR3 length equals 14 residues. The CDR3 DNA reads as TGTGCCAGCAGCGGACTAGCGGGTTACAATGAGCAGTTCTTC. This gives the protein CASSGLAGYNEQFF.

The table lists this clonotype with many counts. The chain combines TRBV20-1 with TRBJ2-5; D assignment may be TRBD1 or TRBD2 (5 bases each). V dropped 6 bases and J dropped 1 base, with 21 bases sitting between them. Looked up from germline, CDR1 is DFQATT and CDR2 is SNEGSKA (reference sequence). The CDR3 length is 16 residues. CDR3 sequence (DNA): TGCAGTGCCCAACAAAGGGACGGTAGTTTCCAAGAGACCCAGTACTTC. This translates into CSAQQRDGSFQETQYF.